The T cell receptor (beta chain) under discussion was sequenced for a study of shared clonotypes between healthy human individuals. TCRdb's copy holds only in-frame clones and misses some; the assay was immunoSEQ multiplex PCR. Altogether about 660,000 clones are present, roughly 70% being singletons, with the ten largest covering about 1.7%. Points from the study as a whole: Among donors, the sharing of clonotypes was expected to be influenced by sequencing depth. Rarefaction curves obtained for sorted subsets showed sequencing incomplete despite large depth.

CDR1 and CDR2 (germline): SGHRS, YFSETQ. The CDR3 spans 13 residues. The V segment lost 3 bases and the J segment 3 bases; nucleotides outside the gene matches: 1. Participating donors were healthy, HIV-negative adults free of recent acute infections or vaccinations. Partitioning of CD4+ cells yielded a CD45RA+ naive subset and a CD45RA-negative memory subset. Worth noting for this clone: What it binds is not known.

The sequenced sample consisted of memory CD4+ T cells sorted from blood. Subset: CD45RA-negative fraction. V usage is TRBV5-1 and J usage is TRBJ2-3, with 7 bases lining up with TRBD2. The receptor was derived from a woman younger than 45 in good health. DNA for the CDR3: TGCGCCAGCAGCTCAGCGGGGACAGATACGCAGTATTTT. Amino acid sequence: CASSSAGTDTQYF.